This entry lists 28 T cell receptor beta chains sequenced from one sample in a study of post-analysis software for immune sequencing data. Study findings and constraints: Relative to controls, patients had about five TRBV segments at higher frequency, with TRBV5-6, TRBV5-1 and TRBV20-1 among these.

No antigen has been assigned to these receptors. Libraries were made from TCR beta cDNA, and they carried unique molecular identifiers. TCRdb re-called the PCR reads with MiXCR, one entry per CDR3 protein. Of hundreds of thousands of distinct CDR3 sequences listed, 55% to 60% are singletons. The sequenced material came from blood. All receptors come from a girl aged 2 to 10 with multiple sclerosis.

The chain carries TRBV5-1 and TRBJ2-5; 7 bases agree with TRBD1. V lost 3 bases and J lost 1; bases outside the gene matches: 6. Germline V CDR1 and CDR2: SGHRS, YFSETQ. The CDR3 is made up of 15 amino acids. Here the CDR3 reads CASSSTGETQETQYF. The CDR3 DNA follows: TGCGCCAGCAGCTCAACAGGGGAGACCCAAGAGACCCAGTACTTC.

The rearrangement links TRBV20-1 to TRBJ2-1, with TRBD2 matching over 7 bases. V was clipped by 3 bases and J by 14 bases; unmatched bases: 22. The CDR3 has 16 residues. Germline CDR1 DFQATT, CDR2 SNEGSKA (reference sequence). The DNA for the CDR3 is TGCAGTGCTAGTCGTGTCGGGCCGCCGACTAGCTCACGGGAGTTCTTC. It codes for CSASRVGPPTSSREFF.

The rearrangement links TRBV12-3 or TRBV12-4 to TRBJ2-7, with D perhaps matching TRBD2 (5 bases). CDR3 length equals 13 residues. V was cut by 3 bases and J by 5 bases, with 11 bases left in between. CDR3 bases: TGTGCCAGCAGTTTCGGGGATCCCAACGAGCAGTACTTC. Translating it yields CASSFGDPNEQYF.

This clonotype appeared a few times. This chain connects TRBV30 to TRBJ1-2, with D unclear. CDR3 size: 13 residues. Germline V CDR1 and CDR2: GTSNPN, SVGIG (reference sequence). Trimming took off 6 bases at V and 3 bases at J, with 14 bases between the two ends. DNA for the CDR3: TGTGCCTGCCAAGGGCCGGCGGACTATGGCTACACCTTC. Protein: CACQGPADYGYTF.

This clonotype appeared a single time. J is TRBJ1-4 and V is TRBV20-1, with 7 bases aligning to TRBD1. Germline CDR1 and CDR2: DFQATT and SNEGSKA (reference sequence). The CDR3 totals 14 residues. The ends lost 3 bases at V and 2 bases at J; junction bases unmatched: 3. The CDR3 loop is CSASAQGTNEKLFF. The CDR3 nucleotides are TGCAGTGCTAGCGCACAGGGGACTAATGAAAAACTGTTTTTT.

The chain couples TRBV10-3 to TRBJ2-1; 13 positions match TRBD2. J lost 4 bases, V lost 6 bases, and 9 bases had no gene match. The CDR3 spans 17 residues. CDR1 ENHRY and CDR2 SYGVKD come from the germline V gene. CDR3 in amino acids: CAISARTSGGQYNEQFF. For the CDR3, the DNA is TGTGCCATCAGCGCCCGGACTAGCGGGGGCCAATACAATGAGCAGTTCTTC.

The chain couples TRBV20-1 to TRBJ1-2, with a possible D match to TRBD1 (6 bases). This CDR3 comprises 14 residues. Trimming took 3 bases from V and 0 from J, leaving 11 bases between them. From germline, CDR1 is DFQATT and CDR2 SNEGSKA (reference sequence). The CDR3 DNA reads as TGCAGTGCTAGCCTCCAGGGGACTAACTATGGCTACACCTTC. Its protein is CSASLQGTNYGYTF.

The CDR3 sequence is CASRETVATEAFF. CDR3 in DNA: TGTGCCAGCAGAGAAACAGTGGCCACTGAAGCTTTCTTT. The chain links TRBV25-1 to TRBJ1-1; D unresolved. This CDR3 has 13 residues. V was clipped by 6 bases and J by 4 bases, with 12 bases between them. Germline CDR1 and CDR2: MGHDK and SYGVNS.

This clonotype occurred a few times. This chain links TRBV7-8 with TRBJ2-2; 10 nucleotides align to TRBD2. From germline, CDR1 is SGHVS and CDR2 FQNEAQ. The CDR3 runs to 17 residues. V was pared by 4 bases and J by 1 base, with 6 bases of the junction left unmatched. CDR3 amino acids: CASSWLAGDLNTGELFF. CDR3 coding DNA: TGTGCCAGCAGCTGGCTAGCGGGAGACTTGAACACCGGGGAGCTGTTTTTT.

This rearrangement joins TRBV7-9 to TRBJ2-3; D remains unclear. The germline V gene encodes CDR1 SEHNR and CDR2 FQNEAQ (reference sequence). The CDR3 is 14 amino acids. V lost 3 bases, J lost 4 bases, and 11 bases lay in between. CDR3 bases: TGTGCCAGCAGCTTGACGGCCAGCGCAGATACGCAGTATTTT. It is translated as CASSLTASADTQYF.

The chain employs TRBV10-3 and TRBJ2-5, with a possible D match to TRBD2 (5 bases). The J call may be mistaken, given a closer DNA end match to TRBJ2-7. This CDR3 spans 14 amino acids. Looked up from germline, CDR1 is ENHRY and CDR2 is SYGVKD. Here the CDR3 reads CAISASGTHYEQYF. The CDR3 DNA reads as TGTGCCATCAGTGCCTCGGGAACCCACTACGAGCAGTACTTC.

The table lists this clonotype with a few counts. The J gene is TRBJ2-1, the V gene TRBV27; unclear D gene. Germline assignment: CDR1 MNHEY and CDR2 SMNVEV (reference sequence). This CDR3 is built from 17 residues. Trimming stripped 5 bases from V and 0 bases from J, with 17 bases between. The CDR3 DNA reads TGTGCCAGCAGTCTGTGGGGTGTTGAAAGCTCCTACAATGAGCAGTTCTTC. As protein: CASSLWGVESSYNEQFF.

This chain connects TRBV7-3 to TRBJ1-6; the D is unclear. The CDR3 length is 14 residues. CDR1 is SGHTA, CDR2 FQGTGA, per germline. V lost 2 bases and J lost 7, with 9 bases in between. CDR3: CASSLGVRNSPLHF. CDR3 nucleotide sequence: TGTGCCAGCAGCTTAGGGGTTAGGAATTCACCCCTCCACTTT.

This clonotype has more than one count but fewer than ten. V is TRBV28 and J is TRBJ2-7, with D possibly TRBD2 on 6 matching bases. The germline CDR1 and CDR2 sequences are MDHEN and SYDVKM. Trimming shortened V by 3 bases and J by 4 bases, and 13 bases separated the two germline ends. CDR3 length equals 14 residues. CDR3 sequence: CASSFWWEEYEQYF. The CDR3 DNA is TGTGCCAGCAGTTTTTGGTGGGAGGAATACGAGCAGTACTTC. Using reference TRBV28 and TRBJ2-7 for the parts outside the CDR3, the full variable domain is DVKVTQSSRYLVKRTGEKVFLECVQDMDHENMFWYRQDPGLGLRLIYFSYDVKMKEKGDIPEGYSVSREKKERFSLILESASTNQTSMYLCASSFWWEEYEQYFGPGTRLTVT.

This chain links TRBV5-1 with TRBJ2-2, with D maybe TRBD2 (5 bases). The CDR3 totals 16 residues. Germline loops: CDR1 SGHRS, CDR2 YFSETQ. Trimming left V 3 bases short and J 5 bases short, with 17 bases between. CDR3 in amino acids: CASSSTVEGWTGELFF. DNA of the CDR3: TGCGCCAGCAGCTCTACCGTAGAGGGCTGGACCGGGGAGCTGTTTTTT.

The chain recombines TRBV7-2 with TRBJ1-5; 9 positions match TRBD1. The junction had 9 bases not matched to a gene; V was cut back by 5 bases and J by 7 bases. This CDR3 comprises 15 residues. Germline assignment: CDR1 SGHTA and CDR2 FQGNSA. The CDR3 DNA reads as TGTGCCAGCAGCACTGGACAGGGGCAGAACCAGCCCCAGCATTTT. The encoded protein is CASSTGQGQNQPQHF.

The rearrangement uses TRBV5-1 and TRBJ2-2; TRBD2 might be the D (7 bases). In germline, CDR1 is SGHRS, CDR2 YFSETQ. The V end lost 4 bases, the J end lost 0 bases, and 10 bases lay between the germline ends. The CDR3 sequence is 15 residues long. The CDR3: CASSKGGSNTGELFF. In nucleotides, the CDR3 is TGCGCCAGCAGCAAGGGGGGGTCGAACACCGGGGAGCTGTTTTTT. The entire variable domain, with the rest obtained from reference TRBV5-1 and TRBJ2-2, is as follows: KAGVTQTPRYLIKTRGQQVTLSCSPISGHRSVSWYQQTPGQGLQFLFEYFSETQRNKGNFPGRFSGRQFSNSRSEMNVSTLELGDSALYLCASSKGGSNTGELFFGEGSRLTVL.

This clonotype was seen just once. The V gene is TRBV12-3 or TRBV12-4, the J gene TRBJ1-1, with D unclear. Trimming took off 3 bases at V and 4 bases at J, with 9 bases between the two ends. The CDR3 sequence is 13 residues long. CDR3 amino acids: CASSFGVTTEAFF. DNA for the CDR3: TGTGCCAGCAGTTTTGGGGTTACCACTGAAGCTTTCTTT.

J is TRBJ1-1 and V is TRBV6-6, with D tentatively TRBD1 (5 bases). Germline CDR1 reads MNHNY; CDR2 reads SVGAGI (reference sequence). This CDR3 contains 12 residues. V shed 8 bases and J shed 4 bases, with 11 bases lying between them. In nucleotides, the CDR3 is TGTGCCAGCCCCTACGGGGGCACTGAAGCTTTCTTT. It translates to CASPYGGTEAFF.

This clonotype was seen only once. CDR3 nucleotides: TGCAGTGCTAGAGATAATGGGCAGGGGGATGAAAAACTGTTTTTT. This codes for CSARDNGQGDEKLFF. The rearrangement joins TRBV20-1 to TRBJ1-4, with 7 bases fitting TRBD1. The CDR3 extends over 15 amino acids. Unmatched junction bases numbered 7, after V lost 0 bases and J lost 6 bases. CDR1 and CDR2 (germline): DFQATT, SNEGSKA (reference sequence).

V is TRBV20-1 and J is TRBJ1-2; D is perhaps TRBD1 (6 bases). Germline V gene lookup returns CDR1 DFQATT and CDR2 SNEGSKA (reference sequence). V was pared by 0 bases and J by 6 bases, with 11 bases between. The CDR3 contains 13 residues. This chain's CDR3 is CSARDIQGHGYTF. The CDR3 nucleotides are TGCAGTGCTAGAGATATACAGGGCCATGGCTACACCTTC.

CDR3 bases: TGTGCCAGCAGCGTAGGTCGAATGCCGAGCAATGAGCAGTTCTTC. It encodes CASSVGRMPSNEQFF. The V and J genes are TRBV9 and TRBJ2-1; D uncertain. CDR1 is SGDLS, CDR2 YYNGEE, per germline. This CDR3 has 15 amino acids. V was cut by 0 bases and J by 6 bases, with 13 bases left in between.

This clonotype has just a few counts. The chain uses TRBV6-5 and TRBJ2-7; D is unresolved. Germline V gene data show CDR1 as MNHEY and CDR2 as SVGAGI. The CDR3 extends over 10 amino acids. Trimming removed 8 bases from V and 5 bases from J, with 7 bases in between. The CDR3 coding sequence is TGTGCCAGCGGTAGAAACGAGCAGTACTTC. Protein sequence: CASGRNEQYF.

The chain recombines TRBV7-9 with TRBJ2-3; D remains unclear. V gave up 4 bases and J gave up 0 bases, with 8 bases separating them. The length of the CDR3 is 14 residues. CDR1 is SEHNR, CDR2 FQNEAQ, per germline (reference sequence). CDR3 in amino acids: CASSSNPSTDTQYF. The CDR3 DNA reads as TGTGCCAGCAGCTCTAACCCAAGCACAGATACGCAGTATTTT.

As regards this clonotype: Lacking the conserved final phenylalanine or tryptophan, this CDR3 likely reflects a read error. The chain recombines TRBV30 with TRBJ1-2; no reliable D call. The CDR3 length is 12 residues. Germline CDR1 reads GTSNPN; CDR2 reads SVGIG (reference sequence). Trimming took 3 bases from V and 0 from J, leaving 5 bases between them. In DNA form, the CDR3 reads TGTGCCTGGAGAAGCCCTAACTATGGCTACACCATC. As protein: CAWRSPNYGYTI.

The chain combines TRBV10-3 with TRBJ2-5, with D unclear. Germline V gives CDR1 ENHRY, CDR2 SYGVKD. Trimming pared 6 bases from V and 0 bases from J, leaving 11 bases between. The CDR3 length is 14 residues. The CDR3 reads CAISHGPYQETQYF. The CDR3 nucleotides read TGTGCCATCAGCCACGGCCCATACCAAGAGACCCAGTACTTC.

The J gene is TRBJ2-2, the V gene TRBV20-1, with unresolved D. The CDR3 totals 12 residues. Between the trimmed V and J ends, which lost 0 bases and 5 bases, there was a span of 4 bases. Germline CDR1 is DFQATT and CDR2 is SNEGSKA (reference sequence). The CDR3 bases are TGCAGTGCTAGAGAGGGGACCGGGGAGCTGTTTTTT. Translated, it gives CSAREGTGELFF.

This rearrangement joins TRBV5-1 to TRBJ1-1; D might be TRBD1 (6 bases). Germline CDR1 reads SGHRS; CDR2 reads YFSETQ. The V end lost 1 base, the J end lost 0 bases, and 10 bases lay between the germline ends. The CDR3 loop spans 15 amino acids. The CDR3 loop reads CASSLNWGLNTEAFF. CDR3 bases: TGCGCCAGCAGCTTGAATTGGGGGCTGAACACTGAAGCTTTCTTT.